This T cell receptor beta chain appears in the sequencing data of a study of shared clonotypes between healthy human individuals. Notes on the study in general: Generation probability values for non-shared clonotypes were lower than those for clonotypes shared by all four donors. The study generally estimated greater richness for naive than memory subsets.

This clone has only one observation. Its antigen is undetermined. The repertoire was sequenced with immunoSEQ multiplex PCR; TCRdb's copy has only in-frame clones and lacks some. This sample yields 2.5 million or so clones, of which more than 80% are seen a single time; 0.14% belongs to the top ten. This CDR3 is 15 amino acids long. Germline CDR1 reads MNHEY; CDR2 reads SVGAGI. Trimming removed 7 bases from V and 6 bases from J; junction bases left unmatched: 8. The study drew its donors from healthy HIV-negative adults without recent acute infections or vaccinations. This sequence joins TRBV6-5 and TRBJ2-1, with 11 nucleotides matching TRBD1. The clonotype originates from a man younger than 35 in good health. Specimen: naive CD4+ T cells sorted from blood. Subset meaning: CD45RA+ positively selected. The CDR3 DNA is TGTGCCAGCACCAAATCCGGGACAGGGGGCAATGAGCAGTTCTTC. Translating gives CASTKSGTGGNEQFF.